Each of the 10 T cell receptor beta chains below was sequenced from the same sample in a study of cytomegalovirus exposure and HLA in healthy donors. Only in-frame clones appear in the TCRdb table, and some are missing; sequencing was by immunoSEQ multiplex PCR. The top ten clones hold roughly 3.9% of a sample with 80,000 to 100,000 clones, 70% to 90% of them seen once. The sequenced material came from PBMCs. The receptor source for this set is a woman aged 25 to 39 in good health and CMV-seronegative.

The rearrangement uses TRBV4-1 and TRBJ2-5, with 8 bases matching TRBD2. The CDR3 contains 16 residues. V trimming: 2 bases; J trimming: 1 base; junction bases outside the gene matches: 6. Germline V CDR1 and CDR2: MGHRA, YSYEKL. The CDR3 sequence is CASSQIHSGAQETQYF. CDR3 nucleotide sequence: TGCGCCAGCAGCCAAATCCATAGCGGGGCCCAAGAGACCCAGTACTTC.

V usage is TRBV27 and J usage is TRBJ1-5, with D maybe TRBD1 (6 bases). V lost 3 bases and J 2 bases, leaving 8 bases between the germline ends. Germline V gene lookup returns CDR1 MNHEY and CDR2 SMNVEV (reference sequence). There are 14 residues in the CDR3. CDR3 nucleotide sequence: TGTGCCAGCAGTTTCGGACAGCGCAATCAGCCCCAGCATTTT. Protein sequence: CASSFGQRNQPQHF.

The rearrangement uses TRBV4-1 and TRBJ1-1; D call uncertain. This CDR3 spans 15 amino acids. Trimming cost V 1 base and J 5 bases, with 14 bases left between them. Germline values: CDR1 MGHRA, CDR2 YSYEKL. The CDR3 region has the DNA TGCGCCAGCAGCCAAGCAGGCGGGGTAGGAACTGAAGCTTTCTTT. This translates into CASSQAGGVGTEAFF.

The chain has TRBV29-1 and TRBJ2-3, with D perhaps TRBD2 (6 bases). This CDR3 comprises 15 residues. Trimming left V 6 bases short and J 0 bases short, with 16 bases between. Germline assignment: CDR1 SQVTM and CDR2 ANQGSEA. CDR3 sequence reads: CSVIQSGPSTDTQYF. The CDR3, as DNA: TGCAGCGTAATACAGAGCGGGCCTAGCACAGATACGCAGTATTTT.

The gene calls are TRBV13 and TRBJ2-7, with a tentative D call TRBD1 (6 bases). The CDR3 sequence is 14 residues long. Trimming shortened V by 3 bases and J by 6 bases, and 15 bases separated the two germline ends. From germline, CDR1 is PRHDT and CDR2 FYEKMQ (reference sequence). CDR3 DNA: TGTGCCAGCAGCTTGCTGGGGGCACGAGGCGAGCAGTACTTC. It yields the protein CASSLLGARGEQYF.

The CDR3 DNA sequence: TGCGCCAGCAGCAGGACCGCGGGAGCCACTGAAGCTTTCTTT. Its protein is CASSRTAGATEAFF. This rearrangement joins TRBV5-1 to TRBJ1-1, with D hard to call. Germline V gene lookup returns CDR1 SGHRS and CDR2 YFSETQ. This CDR3 comprises 14 residues. Trimming cost V 4 bases and J 4 bases, with 14 bases left between them.

The chain couples TRBV4-1 to TRBJ2-3; the D is unclear. This CDR3 spans 18 amino acids. Germline V CDR1 and CDR2: MGHRA, YSYEKL. Trimming removed 5 bases from V and 6 bases from J, with 27 bases in between. The CDR3 sequence is CASSDLVGVANRMDTQYF. Written as DNA, the CDR3 is TGCGCCAGCAGCGATCTGGTTGGAGTGGCCAACCGTATGGATACGCAGTATTTT.

The genes are TRBV5-4 and TRBJ2-2; maybe TRBD1 (7 bases). The CDR3 extends over 15 amino acids. Trimming took off 4 bases at V and 6 bases at J, with 16 bases between the two ends. In germline, CDR1 is SGHNT, CDR2 YYREEE (reference sequence). This CDR3 is CASSPAQGDSGELFF. CDR3 nucleotides: TGTGCCAGCAGCCCGGCCCAGGGGGACTCCGGGGAGCTGTTTTTT.

This clone was observed a few times. J is TRBJ1-1 and V is TRBV2; D is possibly TRBD1 (6 bases). This CDR3 has 11 amino acids. Germline assignment: CDR1 SNHLY and CDR2 FYNNEI. The ends were cut back, 5 bases at V and 11 bases at J, with 12 bases in the middle. The chain's CDR3 is CASSRFDRAFF. CDR3 nucleotide sequence: TGTGCCAGCAGTCGCTTCGACAGGGCTTTCTTT.

The chain recombines TRBV19 with TRBJ1-6; D perhaps matches TRBD1 (6 bases). The CDR3 totals 16 residues. V was cut by 4 bases and J by 0 bases, with 10 bases left in between. CDR1 LNHDA and CDR2 SQIVND come from the germline V gene (reference sequence). The chain's CDR3 is CASSTRTDSYNSPLHF. The CDR3 DNA is TGTGCCAGTAGTACACGGACAGACTCCTATAATTCACCCCTCCACTTT.